Presented here are 7 T cell receptor beta chains from one specimen sequenced in a study of cytomegalovirus exposure and HLA in healthy donors. Vbeta (60) and Jbeta (13) primers were used in the PCR. Clones were read by immunoSEQ multiplex PCR, and TCRdb kept only the in-frame ones, dropping some. The table lists fewer than 250,000 clones, 60% to 80% of them singletons. Sequenced: PBMCs. The source is a male donor in good health and CMV-seronegative.

The rearrangement links TRBV9 to TRBJ2-5, with 11 bases fitting TRBD2. Germline values: CDR1 SGDLS, CDR2 YYNGEE. The CDR3 totals 17 residues. Losses at the gene ends were 2 bases for V and 5 bases for J; bases not matched to a gene: 11. The CDR3 DNA sequence: TGTGCCAGCAGCGTTTCGACTAGCGGGGCGGTACGGGAGACCCAGTACTTC. Translated, it gives CASSVSTSGAVRETQYF.

The rearrangement links TRBV18 to TRBJ1-2, with 10 nucleotides matching TRBD1. V dropped 5 bases and J dropped 8; count of bases not matched to a gene: 11. Germline V gene lookup returns CDR1 KGHSH and CDR2 LQKENI. CDR3 length equals 15 residues. CDR3 coding DNA: TGTGCCAGCTCAACGACAGGGGGCGCAGGATACGGCTACACCTTC. Its protein is CASSTTGGAGYGYTF.

The chain combines TRBV28 with TRBJ2-3; 12 bases match TRBD2. CDR3 size: 16 residues. The germline gives CDR1 MDHEN, CDR2 SYDVKM. With V trimmed by 2 bases and J by 4 bases, 4 bases remained unmatched. This CDR3 is CASSLLAGGLADTQYF. As DNA, the CDR3 is TGTGCCAGCAGTTTACTAGCGGGGGGGTTGGCAGATACGCAGTATTTT.

This chain joins TRBV7-3 and TRBJ1-1; D might be TRBD1 (5 bases). Germline loops: CDR1 SGHTA, CDR2 FQGTGA. Trimming pared 0 bases from V and 1 base from J, leaving 12 bases between. There are 16 residues in the CDR3. CDR3 nucleotide sequence: TGTGCCAGCAGCTTAACCGGGGGTAGGGGGAACACTGAAGCTTTCTTT. The encoded protein is CASSLTGGRGNTEAFF.

The CDR3 DNA reads as TGTGCCAGCAGCTTAGAAGTCGGCGAGGAGGGTGGCTACACCTTC. This gives the protein CASSLEVGEEGGYTF. The chain links TRBV7-9 to TRBJ1-2; D not certain. The V and J ends lost 1 base and 7 bases respectively, with 16 bases between them. Per germline, CDR1 SEHNR and CDR2 FQNEAQ (reference sequence). The CDR3 spans 15 residues.

This chain joins TRBV29-1 and TRBJ1-6, with 10 bases aligning to TRBD1. Germline V lookup: CDR1 SQVTM, CDR2 ANQGSEA. The length of the CDR3 is 13 residues. V was pared by 7 bases and J by 9 bases, with 6 bases of the junction left unmatched. This chain's CDR3 is CSAGDRGGSPLHF. The CDR3 DNA reads as TGCAGCGCCGGGGACAGGGGCGGTTCACCCCTCCACTTT.

The chain employs TRBV7-2 and TRBJ2-2; D not certain. CDR3 length: 14 amino acids. V lost 4 bases to trimming and J lost 5 bases, with 11 bases between them. From germline, CDR1 is SGHTA and CDR2 FQGNSA. The chain's CDR3 is CASSSRGSTGELFF. CDR3 DNA sequence: TGTGCCAGCAGCTCGCGCGGATCAACCGGGGAGCTGTTTTTT.